The 30 T cell receptor beta chains below come from one sample, sequenced in a study of T cell responses to AZD1222 COVID-19 vaccine. Sequencing used immunoSEQ multiplex PCR; TCRdb keeps in-frame clones, though not all of them. The sample records 100,000 or so clones, roughly nine tenths being singletons. The specimen was peripheral blood, collected on day 0 of AZD1222 vaccination. These receptors all come from an adult in good health.

The rearrangement uses TRBV3-1 (or the pseudogene TRBV3-2) and TRBJ1-2, with a possible D match to TRBD1 (5 bases). Looked up from germline, CDR1 is LGHDT and CDR2 is YNNKEL (reference sequence). V lost 3 bases and J 8 bases, leaving 13 bases between the germline ends. The CDR3 runs to 13 residues. The CDR3 region has the DNA TGTGCCAGCAGCCACTCCGGGACGTCCGGCTACACCTTC. It translates to CASSHSGTSGYTF.

The chain combines TRBV7-2 with TRBJ1-4, with 7 bases lining up with TRBD1. V lost 3 bases, J lost 4 bases, and 5 bases stayed unmatched. The germline V gene encodes CDR1 SGHTA and CDR2 FQGNSA. This CDR3 contains 15 residues. CDR3 in DNA: TGTGCCAGCAGCTTCTACAGGGGCAGTAATGAAAAACTGTTTTTT. It encodes CASSFYRGSNEKLFF.

This clone was counted a single time. This sequence joins TRBV4-2 and TRBJ1-3; TRBD1 might be the D (5 bases). The V and J ends lost 0 bases and 6 bases respectively, with 12 bases between them. Germline V lookup: CDR1 LGHNA, CDR2 YNFKEQ. This CDR3 is 15 amino acids long. The CDR3 DNA follows: TGTGCCAGCAGCCAAGAGCGGCAGGGAATAAACACCATATATTTT. It encodes CASSQERQGINTIYF.

This clone was found a few times. The rearrangement links TRBV18 to TRBJ1-1; D gene unclear. With 5 bases removed from V and 1 base from J, the gap between germline ends came to 8 bases. Germline-derived CDR1 and CDR2 are KGHSH and LQKENI. The CDR3 has 13 amino acids. Here the CDR3 reads CASSGLENTEAFF. CDR3 coding DNA: TGTGCCAGCTCAGGTCTAGAGAACACTGAAGCTTTCTTT. Based on the CDR3 plus reference TRBV18 and TRBJ1-1, the full variable domain is NAGVMQNPRHLVRRRGQEARLRCSPMKGHSHVYWYRQLPEEGLKFMVYLQKENIIDESGMPKERFSAEFPKEGPSILRIQQVVRGDSAAYFCASSGLENTEAFFGQGTRLTVV.

This chain links TRBV2 with TRBJ1-2; D gene uncertain. Germline-derived CDR1 and CDR2 are SNHLY and FYNNEI. The V end lost 3 bases, the J end lost 4 bases, and 9 bases lay between the germline ends. CDR3 length: 13 residues. CDR3 protein: CASSDMGPYGYTF. The CDR3 DNA reads as TGTGCCAGCAGTGACATGGGCCCCTATGGCTACACCTTC.

This chain uses TRBV11-3 with TRBJ2-1; possibly TRBD1 for D (6 bases). The length of the CDR3 is 15 residues. In germline, CDR1 is SGHNT, CDR2 YENEEA. Trimming pared 5 bases from V and 4 bases from J, leaving 15 bases between. The CDR3 sequence is CASSPPTGVYNEQFF. The CDR3 DNA reads as TGTGCCAGCAGCCCCCCGACAGGCGTTTACAATGAGCAGTTCTTC.

The rearrangement uses TRBV4-3 and TRBJ2-7; perhaps TRBD1 as D (5 bases). CDR1 and CDR2 from the germline V gene are LGHNA and YSLEER. The CDR3 sequence is 13 residues long. Trimming removed 0 bases from V and 10 bases from J, with 13 bases in between. CDR3 in DNA: TGCGCCAGCAGCCAAGATAAGTATGACAGCCAGTACTTC. Its translation: CASSQDKYDSQYF.

This chain's CDR3 is CASSLGGKADEQFF. In nucleotides, the CDR3 is TGTGCCAGCAGCTTAGGCGGGAAGGCAGATGAGCAGTTCTTC. V usage is TRBV11-2 and J usage is TRBJ2-1; the D gene is possibly TRBD2 (6 bases). Germline values: CDR1 SGHAT, CDR2 FQNNGV. V lost 1 base to trimming and J lost 8 bases, with 12 bases between them. There are 14 residues in the CDR3.

The gene calls are TRBV7-2 and TRBJ1-6; D perhaps matches TRBD1 (5 bases). The V gene's germline CDR1 is SGHTA and CDR2 FQGNSA. CDR3 length: 14 residues. The V end lost 5 bases, the J end lost 7 bases, and 12 bases lay between the germline ends. CDR3 bases: TGTGCCAGCAGCCCGAGGGGAGGAAATTCACCCCTCCACTTT. Amino acids: CASSPRGGNSPLHF.

On this clone itself: At one boundary the junction diverges from the germline segment, which might be a read error. The V gene is TRBV5-1, the J gene TRBJ2-6; unclear D gene. The CDR3 is 13 amino acids. From germline, CDR1 is SGHRS and CDR2 YFSETQ. In nucleotides, the CDR3 is TGTGCCAGCAGAGAACCTGGGGCCAACGTCCTGACTTTC. It specifies CASREPGANVLTF.

The V gene is TRBV5-5, the J gene TRBJ1-1; a possible D gene is TRBD1 (6 bases). This CDR3 region has 19 residues. The germline gives CDR1 SGHKS, CDR2 YYEKEE (reference sequence). V was shortened by 0 bases and J by 3 bases, with 24 bases between the two germline ends. CDR3 nucleotides: TGTGCCAGCAGCTTGGCCTGGAGGCGAGGGGGGGCGCAGGACACTGAAGCTTTCTTT. Protein sequence: CASSLAWRRGGAQDTEAFF.

V gene TRBV24-1 combines with J gene TRBJ2-3; no definite D call. The CDR3 is 18 residues long. Germline-derived CDR1 and CDR2 are KGHDR and SFDVKD. V was cut by 12 bases and J by 4 bases, with 31 bases left in between. CDR3 sequence reads: CAPVRRARSWGLADTQYF. The CDR3, as DNA: TGTGCCCCCGTTCGCAGAGCGAGGTCATGGGGTCTGGCAGATACGCAGTATTTT.

The V gene is TRBV4-2, the J gene TRBJ1-3; D gene ambiguous. Trimming removed 4 bases from V and 5 bases from J, with 15 bases in between. CDR3 length: 15 amino acids. The V gene's germline CDR1 is LGHNA and CDR2 YNFKEQ. The CDR3 DNA sequence: TGTGCCAGCAGCCGAACCTCCGGGCAGCGAAACACCATATATTTT. This encodes CASSRTSGQRNTIYF.

The chain recombines TRBV7-3 with TRBJ2-2, with 8 bases lining up with TRBD1. The V segment lost 5 bases and the J segment 4 bases; nucleotides outside the gene matches: 9. The CDR3 extends over 16 amino acids. Germline values: CDR1 SGHTA, CDR2 FQGTGA. CDR3 DNA: TGTGCCAGCAGCACGGACAGGGCCCCGGGCACCGGGGAGCTGTTTTTT. Protein: CASSTDRAPGTGELFF.

J is TRBJ1-5 and V is TRBV9, with a possible D match to TRBD1 (5 bases). The CDR3 is made up of 15 amino acids. Trimming left V 0 bases short and J 2 bases short, with 9 bases between. Germline CDR1 is SGDLS and CDR2 is YYNGEE. CDR3 sequence reads: CASSVDGTGNQPQHF. CDR3 DNA sequence: TGTGCCAGCAGCGTAGACGGGACGGGCAATCAGCCCCAGCATTTT.

A few counts support this clone. The chain is built from TRBV7-9 and TRBJ2-1, with 7 bases lining up with TRBD2. Germline values: CDR1 SEHNR, CDR2 FQNEAQ (reference sequence). V shed 6 bases and J 0 bases; nucleotides not matched to a gene: 8. The CDR3 sequence is 16 residues long. The CDR3 protein is CASRPRRESSYNEQFF. The CDR3 coding sequence is TGTGCCAGCAGGCCAAGGCGGGAGAGCTCCTACAATGAGCAGTTCTTC.

J is TRBJ2-5 and V is TRBV6-5, with D tentatively TRBD1 (6 bases). The J call may be wrong; the DNA end is better matched by TRBJ2-7. Germline-derived CDR1 and CDR2 are MNHEY and SVGAGI. The CDR3 is made up of 13 amino acids. In nucleotides, the CDR3 is TGTGCCAGCAGCCGTATGGGGGCCAACGAGCAGTACTTC. Encoded protein: CASSRMGANEQYF.

This chain joins TRBV21-1 and TRBJ1-2; the table names TRBD1, a call not compared with the DNA. TRBV21-1 is a pseudogene. CDR3 size: 15 residues. In nucleotides, the CDR3 is TGTGCCAGCAGCAAAGATCCTGAACAGGGCTATGGCTACACCTTC. Protein: CASSKDPEQGYGYTF.

The count of this clone is one. The CDR3 nucleotides are TGTGCCAGTATCAACGGAAAGGGTCACTATGGCTACACCTTC. This translates into CASINGKGHYGYTF. This chain joins TRBV19 and TRBJ1-2; D not certain. Germline CDR1 is LNHDA and CDR2 is SQIVND (reference sequence). Trimming took off 7 bases at V and 3 bases at J, with 15 bases between the two ends. CDR3 size: 14 residues. Drawing the rest from reference TRBV19 and TRBJ1-2, the complete variable domain is DGGITQSPKYLFRKEGQNVTLSCEQNLNHDAMYWYRQDPGQGLRLIYYSQIVNDFQKGDIAEGYSVSREKKESFPLTVTSAQKNPTAFYLCASINGKGHYGYTFGSGTRLTVV.

The rearrangement uses TRBV10-3 and TRBJ2-7; D call uncertain. Trimming removed 0 bases at V and 0 bases at J, with 3 bases between. The CDR3 has 13 residues. Germline lookup yields CDR1 ENHRY and CDR2 SYGVKD. CDR3 region: CAISESGSYEQYV. DNA of the CDR3: TGTGCCATCAGTGAGTCTGGCTCCTACGAGCAGTACGTC.

This clone is a singleton in its sample. CDR3 bases: TGTGCCAGCAGGCGCCAGGGGAACACTGAAGCTTTCTTT. It specifies CASRRQGNTEAFF. This chain uses TRBV3-1 (or the pseudogene TRBV3-2) with TRBJ1-1; D is possibly TRBD1 (5 bases). The germline V and J ends were trimmed by 6 bases and 1 base, with 9 bases remaining between them. This CDR3 has 13 residues. The V gene's germline CDR1 is LGHDT and CDR2 YNNKEL (reference sequence).

The chain joins TRBV9 to TRBJ1-1; 12 bases line up with TRBD1. Unmatched junction bases numbered 11, after V lost 0 bases and J lost 8 bases. The CDR3 has 17 amino acids. Germline-derived CDR1 and CDR2 are SGDLS and YYNGEE. This chain's CDR3 is CASSVATGTGGAAEAFF. The DNA for the CDR3 is TGTGCCAGCAGCGTAGCTACAGGGACAGGGGGCGCCGCGGAAGCTTTCTTT.

The chain carries TRBV19 and TRBJ1-2, with D maybe TRBD1 (6 bases). With 4 bases removed from V and 2 bases from J, the gap between germline ends came to 14 bases. Germline V CDR1 and CDR2: LNHDA, SQIVND (reference sequence). The CDR3 extends over 15 amino acids. CDR3 coding DNA: TGTGCCAGTAGTACGCCGAACAGGGTCAACTATGGCTACACCTTC. Translating gives CASSTPNRVNYGYTF.

CDR3 DNA sequence: TGCAGTGCTAGAGATTGGGATGGCTACACCTTC. It codes for CSARDWDGYTF. This sequence joins TRBV20-1 and TRBJ1-2; D not certain. This CDR3 has 11 residues. Per the germline V gene, CDR1 is DFQATT and CDR2 is SNEGSKA (reference sequence). Trimming pared 0 bases from V and 6 bases from J, leaving 5 bases between.

The chain joins TRBV9 to TRBJ2-1, with D hard to call. Trimming stripped 2 bases from V and 12 bases from J, with 18 bases between. The germline V gene encodes CDR1 SGDLS and CDR2 YYNGEE. The CDR3 spans 14 residues. CDR3 coding DNA: TGTGCCAGCAGCGTCGAGGCGATTAGCATGCCGCAGTTCTTC. Translation gives CASSVEAISMPQFF.

The chain links TRBV13 to TRBJ2-2; 7 bases line up with TRBD1. This CDR3 is 19 amino acids long. With 4 bases clipped from V and 0 bases from J, the junction kept 14 bases outside the gene matches. CDR1 is PRHDT, CDR2 FYEKMQ, per germline (reference sequence). The chain's CDR3 is CASSSMNDRDSSNTGELFF. CDR3 DNA: TGTGCCAGCAGCTCAATGAATGACCGGGACAGCTCGAACACCGGGGAGCTGTTTTTT.

The chain is built from TRBV9 and TRBJ2-2; 7 bases are a match to TRBD1. The V gene end was trimmed by 4 bases and the J gene end by 0 bases; junction bases not matched to a gene: 15. The CDR3 length is 19 residues. Looked up from germline, CDR1 is SGDLS and CDR2 is YYNGEE. CDR3 DNA sequence: TGTGCCAGCAGCCCCGGTTTGGGACAGAATGACGCGAACACCGGGGAGCTGTTTTTT. Its protein is CASSPGLGQNDANTGELFF.

The chain uses TRBV27 and TRBJ2-1; D remains ambiguous. The CDR3 length is 15 residues. V lost 3 bases to trimming and J lost 3 bases, with 12 bases between them. Germline CDR1 and CDR2: MNHEY and SMNVEV (reference sequence). The DNA for the CDR3 is TGTGCCAGCAGTTTCCGGGTATTCGGCTACAATGAGCAGTTCTTC. Protein product: CASSFRVFGYNEQFF.

The chain is built from TRBV28 and TRBJ1-2; D remains unclear. The V gene's germline CDR1 is MDHEN and CDR2 SYDVKM. The germline V and J ends were trimmed by 4 bases and 8 bases, with 8 bases remaining between them. This CDR3 is 11 amino acids long. CDR3 nucleotides: TGTGCCAGCAGTTCGATTATCGGCTACACCTTC. Translation gives CASSSIIGYTF.

The V and J genes are TRBV12-3 or TRBV12-4 and TRBJ1-1; D call uncertain. The CDR3 runs 10 residues. The V end was cut by 11 bases, the J end by 6 bases, with 10 bases between. The CDR3 DNA reads as TGTGCCGTCGGGAGCCCTGAAGCTTTCTTT. Translation gives CAVGSPEAFF.